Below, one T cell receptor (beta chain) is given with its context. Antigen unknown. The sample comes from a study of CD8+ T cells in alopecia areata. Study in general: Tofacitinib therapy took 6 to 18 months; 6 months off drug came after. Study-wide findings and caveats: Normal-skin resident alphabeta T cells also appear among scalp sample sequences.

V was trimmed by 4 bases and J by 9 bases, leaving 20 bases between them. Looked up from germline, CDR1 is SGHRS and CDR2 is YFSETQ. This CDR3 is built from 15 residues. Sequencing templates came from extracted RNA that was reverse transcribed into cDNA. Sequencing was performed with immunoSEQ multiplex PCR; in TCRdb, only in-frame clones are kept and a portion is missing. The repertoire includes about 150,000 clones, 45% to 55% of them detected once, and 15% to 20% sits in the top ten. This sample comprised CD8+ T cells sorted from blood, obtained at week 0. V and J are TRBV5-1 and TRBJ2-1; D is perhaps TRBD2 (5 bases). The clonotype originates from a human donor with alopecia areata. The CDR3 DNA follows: TGCGCCAGCAGCCCTCACGCCCAAAATCGGGGTGAGCAGTTCTTC. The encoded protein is CASSPHAQNRGEQFF.